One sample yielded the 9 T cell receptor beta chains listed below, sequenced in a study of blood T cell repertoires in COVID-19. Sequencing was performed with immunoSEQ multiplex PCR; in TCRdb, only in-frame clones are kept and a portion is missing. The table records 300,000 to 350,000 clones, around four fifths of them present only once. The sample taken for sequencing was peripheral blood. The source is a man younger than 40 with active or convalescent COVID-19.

Here the CDR3 reads CASSPDTYSNQPQHF. For the CDR3, the DNA is TGCGCCAGCAGCCCTGACACGTATAGCAATCAGCCCCAGCATTTT. This chain links TRBV5-1 with TRBJ1-5, with D uncertain. V was shortened by 4 bases and J by 0 bases, with 11 bases between the two germline ends. CDR3 length: 15 residues. Per germline, CDR1 SGHRS and CDR2 YFSETQ.

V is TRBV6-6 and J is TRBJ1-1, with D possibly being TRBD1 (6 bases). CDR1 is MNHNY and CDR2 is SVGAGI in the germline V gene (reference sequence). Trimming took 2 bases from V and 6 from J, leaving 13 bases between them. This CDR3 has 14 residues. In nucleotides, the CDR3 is TGTGCCAGCAGTTACAGGGGGGGGCACTCTGAAGCTTTCTTT. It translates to CASSYRGGHSEAFF.

CDR3 sequence reads: CASSYSSGKTGELFF. In DNA, the CDR3 is TGTGCCAGCAGTTACTCCAGCGGGAAAACCGGGGAGCTGTTTTTT. The chain couples TRBV6-2 or TRBV6-3 to TRBJ2-2; TRBD2 matches 7 bases. This CDR3 is 15 amino acids long. The germline V gene encodes CDR1 MNHEY and CDR2 SVGEGT. After removal of 0 bases from V and 5 bases from J, the junction contained 3 bases not matched to a gene.

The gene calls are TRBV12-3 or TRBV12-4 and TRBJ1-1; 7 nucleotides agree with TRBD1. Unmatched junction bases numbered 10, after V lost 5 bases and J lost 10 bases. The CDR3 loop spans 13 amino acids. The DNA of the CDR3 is TGTGCCAGCAGTGGGACAGCGAATGGTAGAGCTTTCTTT. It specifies CASSGTANGRAFF.

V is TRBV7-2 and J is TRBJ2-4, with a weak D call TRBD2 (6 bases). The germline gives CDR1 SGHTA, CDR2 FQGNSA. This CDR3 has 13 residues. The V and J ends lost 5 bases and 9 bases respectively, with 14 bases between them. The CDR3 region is CASSQTSSGIQYF. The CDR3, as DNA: TGTGCCAGCAGCCAGACTAGTTCGGGCATTCAGTACTTC.

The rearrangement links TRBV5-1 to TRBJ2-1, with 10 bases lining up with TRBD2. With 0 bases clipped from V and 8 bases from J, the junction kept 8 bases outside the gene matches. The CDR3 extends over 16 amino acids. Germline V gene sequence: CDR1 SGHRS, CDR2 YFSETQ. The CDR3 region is CASSLASSGGADEQFF. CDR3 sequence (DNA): TGCGCCAGCAGCTTGGCCTCAAGCGGGGGGGCGGATGAGCAGTTCTTC.

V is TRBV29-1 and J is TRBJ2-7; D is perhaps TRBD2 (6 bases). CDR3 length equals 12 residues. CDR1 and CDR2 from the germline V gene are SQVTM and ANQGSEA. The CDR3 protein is CSGGLRVIKQYF. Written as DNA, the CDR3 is TGCAGTGGGGGACTCCGAGTAATCAAGCAGTACTTC.

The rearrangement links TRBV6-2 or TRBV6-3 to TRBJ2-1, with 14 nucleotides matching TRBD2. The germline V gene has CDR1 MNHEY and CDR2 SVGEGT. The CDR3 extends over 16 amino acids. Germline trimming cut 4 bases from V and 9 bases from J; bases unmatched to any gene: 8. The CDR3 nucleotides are TGTGCCAGCAGTTGGGGACTAGCGGGAGATCCGGGTGAGCAGTTCTTC. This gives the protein CASSWGLAGDPGEQFF.

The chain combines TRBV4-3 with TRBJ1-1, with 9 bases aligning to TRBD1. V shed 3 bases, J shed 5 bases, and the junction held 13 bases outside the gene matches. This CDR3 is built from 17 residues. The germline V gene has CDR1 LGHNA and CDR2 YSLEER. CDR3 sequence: CASSQGQGGIRGTEAFF. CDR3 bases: TGCGCCAGCAGCCAGGGACAGGGCGGGATCAGAGGGACTGAAGCTTTCTTT.